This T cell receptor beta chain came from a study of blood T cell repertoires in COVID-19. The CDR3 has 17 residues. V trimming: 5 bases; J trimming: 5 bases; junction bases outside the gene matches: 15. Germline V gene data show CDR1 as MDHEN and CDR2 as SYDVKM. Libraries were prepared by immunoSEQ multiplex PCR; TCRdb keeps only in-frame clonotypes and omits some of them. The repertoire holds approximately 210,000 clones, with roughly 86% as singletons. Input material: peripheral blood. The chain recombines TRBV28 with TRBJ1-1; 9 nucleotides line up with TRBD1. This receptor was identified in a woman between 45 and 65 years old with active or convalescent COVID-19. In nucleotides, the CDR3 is TGTGCCAGCAGTAGTTCGGGGGGTGTGGACAGGGGAACTGAAGCTTTCTTT. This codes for CASSSSGGVDRGTEAFF.